The 16 T cell receptor beta chains presented below share a single source sample, sequenced in a study of blood T cell repertoires in COVID-19. The repertoire was sequenced with immunoSEQ multiplex PCR; TCRdb's copy has only in-frame clones and lacks some. The sample yields about 140,000 clones, about 87% seen once. Sample: peripheral blood. All receptors derive from a human donor with COVID-19, enrolled during active disease. The donor label of this sample is uncertain.

This chain uses TRBV9 with TRBJ2-3; TRBD1 is a possible D gene (6 bases). V lost 0 bases to trimming and J lost 7 bases, with 12 bases between them. The CDR3 is made up of 14 amino acids. Germline assignment: CDR1 SGDLS and CDR2 YYNGEE. CDR3 in amino acids: CASSVGGTKNTQYF. The DNA of the CDR3 is TGTGCCAGCAGCGTAGGGGGGACAAAGAATACGCAGTATTTT.

In the case of this clone: One end of the junction fails to match germline, which may point to a read error. V and J are TRBV7-7 and TRBJ2-5; 9 nucleotides match TRBD2. The CDR3 spans 15 residues. Germline-derived CDR1 and CDR2 are SSHAT and FNYEAQ (reference sequence). The CDR3: CASSESGLAYETQYF. CDR3 nucleotides: TGTGCTAGCAGTGAGTCGGGACTAGCTTACGAGACCCAGTACTTC.

In its sample, this clone was seen many times. V is TRBV19 and J is TRBJ1-5, with 8 bases identical to TRBD1. The CDR3 is made up of 14 amino acids. The V and J ends lost 5 bases and 5 bases, in that order; junction bases with no gene match: 5. CDR1 is LNHDA and CDR2 is SQIVND in the germline V gene (reference sequence). CDR3 in amino acids: CASSDGQGYQPQHF. As DNA, the CDR3 is TGTGCCAGTAGTGATGGACAGGGATATCAGCCCCAGCATTTT.

This chain links TRBV11-1 with TRBJ2-5, with D tentatively TRBD2 (5 bases). V was shortened by 3 bases and J by 2 bases, with 10 bases between the two germline ends. This CDR3 comprises 14 residues. The germline V gene encodes CDR1 SGHAT and CDR2 FQDESV (reference sequence). CDR3 loop: CASSFKDFQETQYF. CDR3 nucleotides: TGTGCCAGCAGCTTCAAGGACTTTCAAGAGACCCAGTACTTC.

This clone was seen only once. V is TRBV3-1 (or the pseudogene TRBV3-2) and J is TRBJ2-7; a weak D match, TRBD2 (6 bases). CDR3 length: 16 residues. V was trimmed by 6 bases and J by 3 bases, leaving 21 bases between them. Germline loops: CDR1 LGHDT, CDR2 YNNKEL (reference sequence). DNA of the CDR3: TGTGCCAGCAGTCCGGGACGCGGGGACTGGGACTACGAGCAGTACTTC. It yields the protein CASSPGRGDWDYEQYF.

The rearrangement joins TRBV6-6 to TRBJ2-7; 9 nucleotides align to TRBD2. Germline V gene data show CDR1 as MNHNY and CDR2 as SVGAGI (reference sequence). V lost 10 bases and J lost 1; bases outside the gene matches: 8. This CDR3 comprises 14 residues. CDR3 in amino acids: CANFRLAVSYEQYF. In nucleotides, the CDR3 is TGTGCCAACTTTAGACTAGCGGTGTCCTACGAGCAGTACTTC.

This clone occurred a few times. The chain carries TRBV5-1 and TRBJ2-1, with D perhaps TRBD1 (6 bases). Per germline, CDR1 SGHRS and CDR2 YFSETQ. V dropped 0 bases and J dropped 7 bases, with 17 bases sitting between them. The CDR3 runs to 16 residues. The CDR3 here is CASSLAHRELGNEQFF. CDR3 DNA sequence: TGCGCCAGCAGCTTGGCACACAGGGAACTGGGGAATGAGCAGTTCTTC.

This clone was detected only a few times. The J gene is TRBJ1-6, the V gene TRBV18; TRBD1 matches 9 bases. Germline V lookup: CDR1 KGHSH, CDR2 LQKENI. The CDR3 runs 18 residues. Trimming at V came to 2 bases and at J to 7 bases, leaving 12 bases not matched to a gene. The CDR3 DNA is TGTGCCAGCTCACCAACCCCGGGACAGGGAGAAACCAATTCACCCCTCCACTTT. It encodes CASSPTPGQGETNSPLHF.

This chain links TRBV10-3 with TRBJ2-2; 9 nucleotides line up with TRBD1. With V trimmed by 4 bases and J by 6 bases, 12 bases remained unmatched. The length of the CDR3 is 17 residues. From germline, CDR1 is ENHRY and CDR2 SYGVKD. Written as DNA, the CDR3 is TGTGCCATCAGTGGAAGGACAGGGGATATCTCGGCCGGGGAGCTGTTTTTT. As protein: CAISGRTGDISAGELFF.

V is TRBV29-1 and J is TRBJ1-6, with 10 bases aligning to TRBD1. Germline V gene data show CDR1 as SQVTM and CDR2 as ANQGSEA. Trimming at V came to 6 bases and at J to 9 bases, leaving 20 bases not matched to a gene. The CDR3 is 18 residues long. CDR3 protein: CSVIRDRGPSPEGSPLHF. Written as DNA, the CDR3 is TGCAGCGTCATCCGGGACAGGGGTCCCTCCCCTGAGGGTTCACCCCTCCACTTT.

The gene calls are TRBV27 and TRBJ2-5, with TRBD2 identical over 9 bases. The V segment lost 10 bases and the J segment 2 bases; nucleotides outside the gene matches: 20. This CDR3 is built from 18 residues. Looked up from germline, CDR1 is MNHEY and CDR2 is SMNVEV (reference sequence). The CDR3 DNA sequence: TGTGCCACCATCTCAGGTTTAGCGGGAGTGAGGAAGCAAGAGACCCAGTACTTC. It specifies CATISGLAGVRKQETQYF.

The chain recombines TRBV2 with TRBJ2-3; TRBD1 agrees at 11 bases. This CDR3 is 19 amino acids long. The junction had 16 bases not matched to a gene; V was cut back by 6 bases and J by 2 bases. Per the germline V gene, CDR1 is SNHLY and CDR2 is FYNNEI. In DNA, the CDR3 is TGTGCCAGCAGACCCCTCGGGACAGGGGGACTAGGACCCACAGATACGCAGTATTTT. Its protein is CASRPLGTGGLGPTDTQYF.

This clone was detected only a few times. The chain recombines TRBV7-9 with TRBJ1-4, with 7 bases aligning to TRBD1. Germline CDR1 reads SEHNR; CDR2 reads FQNEAQ (reference sequence). The J segment lost 5 bases and the V segment lost 5 bases, leaving 5 bases of the junction unmatched. The length of the CDR3 is 14 residues. CDR3 nucleotide sequence: TGTGCCAGCAGCGAGGGGGCATGGAATGAAAAACTGTTTTTT. It codes for CASSEGAWNEKLFF.

The rearrangement joins TRBV4-1 to TRBJ2-2; D remains ambiguous. This CDR3 is built from 15 residues. CDR1 is MGHRA, CDR2 YSYEKL, per germline. The V end was cut by 0 bases, the J end by 7 bases, with 12 bases between. CDR3 nucleotide sequence: TGCGCCAGCAGCCAAGATCAGAGGTTAAGCGGGGAGCTGTTTTTT. Translation gives CASSQDQRLSGELFF.

For the CDR3, the DNA is TGTGCCAGCAGTTACCCCCCGGGACAGGCCTACGAGCAGTACTTC. Translated, it gives CASSYPPGQAYEQYF. The V and J genes are TRBV6-5 and TRBJ2-7; 8 nucleotides agree with TRBD1. Trimming removed 2 bases from V and 2 bases from J; junction bases left unmatched: 5. CDR1 and CDR2 from the germline V gene are MNHEY and SVGAGI. The CDR3 is made up of 15 amino acids.

This chain uses TRBV5-1 with TRBJ2-1; 10 nucleotides line up with TRBD2. The junction had 9 bases not matched to a gene; V was cut back by 6 bases and J by 0 bases. The CDR3 length is 17 residues. Germline values: CDR1 SGHRS, CDR2 YFSETQ. CDR3 sequence: CASTLSGGLSSYNEQFF. As DNA, the CDR3 is TGCGCCAGCACCCTTAGCGGGGGGTTAAGCTCCTACAATGAGCAGTTCTTC.